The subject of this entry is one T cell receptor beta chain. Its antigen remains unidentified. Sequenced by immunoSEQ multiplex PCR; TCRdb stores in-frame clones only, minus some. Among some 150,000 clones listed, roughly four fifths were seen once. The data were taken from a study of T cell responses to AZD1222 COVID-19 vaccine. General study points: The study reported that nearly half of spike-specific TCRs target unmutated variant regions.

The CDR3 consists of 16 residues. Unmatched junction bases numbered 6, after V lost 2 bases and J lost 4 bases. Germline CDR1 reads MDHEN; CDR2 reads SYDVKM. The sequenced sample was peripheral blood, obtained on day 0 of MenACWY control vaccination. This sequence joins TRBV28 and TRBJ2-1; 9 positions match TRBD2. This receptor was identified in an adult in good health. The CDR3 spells CASSLASSGGYNEQFF. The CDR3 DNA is TGTGCCAGCAGTTTAGCTTCGAGCGGGGGGTACAATGAGCAGTTCTTC.